These 23 T cell receptor beta chains originate from one sample sequenced in a study of tumor and adjacent non-tumor tissue in lung cancer. No cell sorting was done before RNA was extracted from the tissue. A modified ARM-PCR protocol with three rounds of nested PCR amplified TCRbeta. TCRdb re-called the multiplex PCR reads with MiXCR, one entry per CDR3 protein. Found here are roughly 81,000 distinct CDR3 sequences, around 70% of them singletons; the top ten hold around 12%. The specimen was lung tumor tissue. The receptor set was obtained from a woman in her 70s with non-small cell lung cancer.

At least ten counts were recorded for this clonotype. The chain has TRBV5-1 and TRBJ2-7; weak D call: TRBD2 (6 bases). CDR1 SGHRS and CDR2 YFSETQ come from the germline V gene. Trimming stripped 4 bases from V and 3 bases from J, with 17 bases between. This CDR3 contains 15 residues. The CDR3 region has the DNA TGCGCCAGCAGCCCCCGACTAGACATAGACTACGAGCAGTACTTC. Its protein product is CASSPRLDIDYEQYF. Variable domain in full (rest from reference TRBV5-1 and TRBJ2-7): KAGVTQTPRYLIKTRGQQVTLSCSPISGHRSVSWYQQTPGQGLQFLFEYFSETQRNKGNFPGRFSGRQFSNSRSEMNVSTLELGDSALYLCASSPRLDIDYEQYFGPGTRLTVT.

This clonotype appeared many times. The chain uses TRBV20-1 and TRBJ1-1; 7 bases agree with TRBD1. Germline assignment: CDR1 DFQATT and CDR2 SNEGSKA (reference sequence). This CDR3 is built from 13 residues. V shed 4 bases, J shed 5 bases, and the junction held 7 bases outside the gene matches. The CDR3 sequence is CSAIYRGRTEAFF. The CDR3 coding sequence is TGCAGTGCTATTTACAGGGGAAGGACTGAAGCTTTCTTT.

As for this clonotype: One junction end disagrees with the germline gene, perhaps due to a read error. The J gene is TRBJ2-1, the V gene TRBV12-3 or TRBV12-4, with 15 bases lining up with TRBD2. The CDR3 has 14 amino acids. The CDR3 DNA sequence: TGTGCCAGCAAATCGGGACTAGCGGGAGGAGAGCAGATCTTC. This codes for CASKSGLAGGEQIF.

CDR3 nucleotides: TGCAGCGTTCCCGCAATTAATGAAAAACTGTTTTTT. Its protein product is CSVPAINEKLFF. The chain uses TRBV29-1 and TRBJ1-4; D ambiguous. This CDR3 has 12 residues. CDR1 is SQVTM and CDR2 is ANQGSEA in the germline V gene. The V gene lost 5 bases and the J gene lost 4 bases, with 8 bases spanning the gap. Together with reference TRBV29-1 and TRBJ1-4, the CDR3 gives the full variable domain: SAVISQKPSRDICQRGTSLTIQCQVDSQVTMMFWYRQQPGQSLTLIATANQGSEATYESGFVIDKFPISRPNLTFSTLTVSNMSPEDSSIYLCSVPAINEKLFFGSGTQLSVL.

This clonotype was detected only once. Likely a read error: the CDR3 ends without its conserved phenylalanine or tryptophan. The genes are TRBV4-1 and TRBJ2-5; TRBD1 might be the D (5 bases). Germline assignment: CDR1 MGHRA and CDR2 YSYEKL. The V gene lost 2 bases and the J gene lost 4 bases, with 11 bases spanning the gap. CDR3 size: 14 residues. The chain's CDR3 is CASSQQGAGETQYY. In DNA, the CDR3 is TGCGCCAGCAGCCAACAGGGTGCAGGAGAGACCCAGTACTAC.

Points on this clonotype: Just one base apart from a much larger clone, this may be a read error. The rearrangement links TRBV6-6 to TRBJ2-1; 7 nucleotides line up with TRBD2. The CDR3 contains 13 residues. CDR1 and CDR2 (germline): MNHNY, SVGAGI (reference sequence). V trimming: 0 bases; J trimming: 14 bases; junction bases outside the gene matches: 7. DNA for the CDR3: TGTGCCAGCAGTTACTCCACCGGACGGGGGGAGTTCTTC. It encodes CASSYSTGRGEFF.

On this clonotype: Here the CDR3 omits its conserved ending phenylalanine or tryptophan, so a read error is the likely source. CDR3 in DNA: TGTGCCAGCATGGCTGCATTGGGGACTAGCGGATACACAGATACGCAGTATTCT. Translation gives CASMAALGTSGYTDTQYS. The V and J genes are TRBV6-5 and TRBJ2-3; 11 bases line up with TRBD2. Germline values: CDR1 MNHEY, CDR2 SVGAGI. The V and J ends lost 7 bases and 2 bases, in that order; junction bases with no gene match: 14. The CDR3 sequence is 18 residues long.

As concerns this clonotype: The junction shows a germline mismatch at one end, possibly a read error. The V call is TRBV24-1, the J call TRBJ2-7; the D call may be TRBD1 or TRBD2 (5 bases each). The CDR3 is 16 amino acids. CDR1 KGHDR and CDR2 SFDVKD come from the germline V gene. CDR3 sequence: CATSDTSTGLTYEQYF. The DNA of the CDR3 is TGTGCCACCAGTGACACATCCACAGGACTGACCTACGAGCAGTATTTC.

The chain has TRBV11-2 and TRBJ1-1; D ambiguous. The length of the CDR3 is 14 residues. V lost 3 bases to trimming and J lost 0 bases, with 8 bases between them. Germline CDR1 reads SGHAT; CDR2 reads FQNNGV. This chain's CDR3 is CASSFGGLNTEAFF. The CDR3 DNA reads TGTGCCAGCAGCTTTGGTGGCTTGAACACTGAAGCTTTCTTT.

For this clonotype: One junction end disagrees with the germline gene, perhaps due to a read error. The chain combines TRBV6-5 with TRBJ1-4, with 8 bases matching TRBD1. Germline assignment: CDR1 MNHEY and CDR2 SVGAGI. CDR3 size: 11 residues. This CDR3 is CANRGNERLFF. In DNA form, the CDR3 reads TGTGCCAACAGGGGGAATGAAAGACTGTTTTTT.

A remark on this clonotype: Relative to the germline gene, one junction end is altered; a read error may explain this. The chain employs TRBV11-1 and TRBJ2-1; D is perhaps TRBD1 (6 bases). The CDR3 length is 15 residues. Germline CDR1 is SGHAT and CDR2 is FQDESV (reference sequence). The chain's CDR3 is CARSFTGTRNKEQFF. The CDR3 DNA is TGTGCCAGGAGCTTTACCGGGACAAGAAACAAAGAGCAGTTCTTC. Together with reference TRBV11-1 and TRBJ2-1, the CDR3 gives the full variable domain: EAEVAQSPRYKITEKSQAVAFWCDPISGHATLYWYRQILGQGPELLVQFQDESVVDDSQLPKDRFSAERLKGVDSTLKIQPAELGDSAMYLCARSFTGTRNKEQFFGPGTRLTVL.

About this clonotype itself: Without the conserved terminal phenylalanine or tryptophan, this CDR3 likely stems from a read error. The limits of the CDR3 on the DNA are not certain, so only TCRdb's listed CDR3 is given. The chain uses TRBV6-1 and TRBJ2-7. Germline V lookup: CDR1 MNHNS, CDR2 SASEGT. Both ends counted, the CDR3 spans 15 residues. CDR3 protein: CASSEAPQDGSLEYI.

Comments on this clonotype: A read error may produce the germline difference seen at one junction end. J is TRBJ2-1 and V is TRBV20-1; TRBD1 matches 12 bases. The germline CDR1 and CDR2 sequences are DFQATT and SNEGSKA (reference sequence). The CDR3 is made up of 15 amino acids. The CDR3 nucleotides are TGCAGTGCTAGCCGGGACAGGGGGCATTGGAATGAGCGGTTCTTC. Amino acids: CSASRDRGHWNERFF.

This clonotype was counted many times. The chain is built from TRBV14 and TRBJ1-4; D gene uncertain. The CDR3 is 13 amino acids. Trimming stripped 3 bases from V and 7 bases from J, with 9 bases between. Germline CDR1 SGHDN, CDR2 FVKESK. The CDR3 region has the DNA TGTGCCAGCAGCCACGGGATCCCTGAAAAACTGTTTTTT. It specifies CASSHGIPEKLFF. Drawing the rest from reference TRBV14 and TRBJ1-4, the complete variable domain is EAGVTQFPSHSVIEKGQTVTLRCDPISGHDNLYWYRRVMGKEIKFLLHFVKESKQDESGMPNNRFLAERTGGTYSTLKVQPAELEDSGVYFCASSHGIPEKLFFGSGTQLSVL.

Points on this clonotype: One junction end disagrees with the germline gene, perhaps due to a read error. The V call is TRBV11-3, the J call TRBJ2-7, with a tentative D call TRBD2 (6 bases). The germline V gene has CDR1 SGHNT and CDR2 YENEEA. The CDR3 contains 15 residues. CDR3 amino acids: CASSLDTDGSVEQYF. The CDR3 bases are TGTGCCAGCAGCTTAGATACTGACGGGAGCGTCGAGCAATACTTC.

This chain uses TRBV29-1 with TRBJ2-4; D may correspond to TRBD1 or TRBD2 (5 bases each). Germline V gene lookup returns CDR1 SQVTM and CDR2 ANQGSEA. The CDR3 is made up of 15 amino acids. DNA for the CDR3: TGCAACGTCCCCGGGGCTAACGGGAAATGGAACATTCAGTACTTC. This sequence encodes CNVPGANGKWNIQYF.

Comments on this clonotype: The junction and the germline gene differ at one end; a read error may be behind it. This chain links TRBV7-9 with TRBJ1-2; 9 bases are shared with TRBD1. Germline V gene sequence: CDR1 SEHNR, CDR2 FQNEAQ (reference sequence). The CDR3 totals 14 residues. This CDR3 is CANSRRDRDYGYTF. The CDR3 nucleotides are TGTGCCAACAGCAGACGGGACAGGGACTATGGCTACACCTTC.

Details on this clonotype: The final CDR3 position lacks the conserved phenylalanine or tryptophan, pointing to a likely read error. V usage is TRBV4-1 and J usage is TRBJ2-7; 7 bases are shared with TRBD1. CDR3 size: 14 residues. CDR1 MGHRA and CDR2 YSYEKL come from the germline V gene. CDR3 bases: TGCGCCAGTAGCCAGGGGGACAAGTCCTACGAGCAGTACTTA. It is translated as CASSQGDKSYEQYL.

As to this clonotype: At one end the junction does not follow the germline gene, possibly because of a read error. This rearrangement joins TRBV28 to TRBJ1-4, with TRBD1 matching 10 bases. Germline V CDR1 and CDR2: MDHEN, SYDVKM. The length of the CDR3 is 19 residues. The CDR3 spells CASSFSPGQGRATNEKLFF. The CDR3 DNA reads TGTGCCAGCAGTTTCTCTCCGGGACAGGGGAGGGCAACTAATGAAAAGCTGTTTTTT. Drawing the rest from reference TRBV28 and TRBJ1-4, the complete variable domain is DVKVTQSSRYLVKRTGEKVFLECVQDMDHENMFWYRQDPGLGLRLIYFSYDVKMKEKGDIPEGYSVSREKKERFSLILESASTNQTSMYLCASSFSPGQGRATNEKLFFGSGTQLSVL.

Details on this clonotype: No conserved phenylalanine or tryptophan is present at the end of the CDR3, so a read error is the likely explanation. The chain carries TRBV29-1 and TRBJ1-1; D remains ambiguous. Trimming took off 4 bases at V and 1 base at J, with 16 bases between the two ends. Germline values: CDR1 SQVTM, CDR2 ANQGSEA. CDR3 length: 15 amino acids. CDR3: CSVVGDNSSNTEAFS. CDR3 coding DNA: TGCAGCGTTGTTGGAGACAATTCCTCGAACACTGAAGCTTTCTCT.

This clonotype was recorded many times. The chain has TRBV12-3 or TRBV12-4 and TRBJ2-7, with TRBD1 matching over 7 bases. The CDR3 extends over 15 amino acids. The junction had 10 bases not matched to a gene; V was cut back by 5 bases and J by 3 bases. DNA of the CDR3: TGTGCCAGCAGTCACAGACAGGGCGGCCTCTACGAGCAGTACTTC. Its protein product is CASSHRQGGLYEQYF.

The chain recombines TRBV29-1 with TRBJ2-7; D unresolved. V gave up 3 bases and J gave up 7 bases, with 10 bases separating them. This CDR3 has 11 amino acids. CDR1 and CDR2 (germline): SQVTM, ANQGSEA. DNA of the CDR3: TGCAGCGTTGATGGGATGCGAGAGCAGTACTTC. It encodes CSVDGMREQYF.

About this clonotype: At one boundary the junction diverges from the germline segment, which might be a read error. The V and J genes are TRBV11-1 and TRBJ2-1; the match to TRBD2 covers 7 bases. CDR3 size: 22 residues. Germline V gene lookup returns CDR1 SGHAT and CDR2 FQDESV (reference sequence). CDR3 bases: TGTGCCAGCAGCTTAGTAACGGGGCGGCGAGCTAGCGGAAGGATTCCTTACAATAAGCAGTTCTTC. This translates into CASSLVTGRRASGRIPYNKQFF.